This T cell receptor (beta chain) was found in a study of OX40 agonist ivuxolimab in advanced cancers. Study summary: Patients took ivuxolimab, an agonistic anti-OX40 (CD134) antibody. Aged roughly 23 to 90 with a mean of approximately 60 years, they were less than 90% male. Findings of the study overall: CD8+ T cells averaged more expanded clones than CD4+. The work left the antigen specificity of expanded peripheral T cells undetermined.

Trimming took off 5 bases at V and 4 bases at J, with 11 bases between the two ends. Germline-derived CDR1 and CDR2 are LNHDA and SQIVND (reference sequence). This CDR3 comprises 14 residues. Concerning this clone: The antigen remains unidentified.

Measured with immunoSEQ multiplex PCR; TCRdb has only the in-frame clones, and not every one. The sample holds about 62,000 clones, roughly 78% seen once. Here the sequenced sample was CD4+ or CD8+ T cells sorted from blood, taken in a trial of the OX40 agonist ivuxolimab. V is TRBV19 and J is TRBJ2-2; D unresolved. This receptor was taken from an adult with an advanced solid tumor such as melanoma, head and neck, liver or kidney cancer. CDR3 nucleotide sequence: TGTGCCAGTAGTGAGTGGGCCAGCACCGGGGAGCTGTTTTTT. This gives the protein CASSEWASTGELFF.